This T cell receptor (beta chain) comes out of a study of blood T cell repertoires in COVID-19. Sequenced by immunoSEQ multiplex PCR; TCRdb stores in-frame clones only, minus some. The table shows some 200,000 clones, with 80% to 85% occurring only once. A single count supports this clone. Deletions cut 4 bases from V and 4 bases from J, with 14 bases between. The V gene's germline CDR1 is MDHEN and CDR2 SYDVKM. This CDR3 is 14 amino acids long. The chain uses TRBV28 and TRBJ2-7; D is possibly TRBD1 (6 bases). The sequenced sample consisted of peripheral blood. The origin of this receptor is a young woman who had recovered from COVID-19. CDR3 sequence reads: CASSSDRFSYEQYF. The CDR3 nucleotides read TGTGCCAGCAGTTCCGACAGGTTTTCATACGAGCAGTACTTC.